These 32 T cell receptor beta chains came from one sample sequenced in a study of CD4+ T cells in melanoma (dated by TCRdb to between 2020 and 2023). The library was produced with the immunoSEQ multiplex PCR assay. TCRdb obtained this table from immuneACCESS and retained in-frame rearrangements with V and J assigned. These tables miss some clones; where compared with another copy, unresolved V genes account for less than half of the shortfall, and the remainder is unexplained. This sample gives about 54,000 clones in total; roughly 69% of them show up just once. The ten largest clones capture 4.5% to 5.5% of the sample. Sample: tumor tissue. The receptor source for this set is a human donor with melanoma.

The chain links TRBV5-1 to TRBJ1-1; 8 bases map to TRBD1. Germline values: CDR1 SGHRS, CDR2 YFSETQ. After removal of 4 bases from V and 0 bases from J, the junction contained 8 bases not matched to a gene. CDR3 length: 16 residues. The CDR3 loop reads CASSDGDRNMNTEAFF. In DNA form, the CDR3 reads TGCGCCAGCAGCGATGGGGACAGGAACATGAACACTGAAGCTTTCTTT.

The chain employs TRBV5-1 and TRBJ2-1, with D possibly matching TRBD1 (6 bases). CDR3 size: 15 residues. V lost 0 bases and J lost 7, with 14 bases in between. CDR1 and CDR2 from the germline V gene are SGHRS and YFSETQ. The CDR3, as DNA: TGCGCCAGCAGCTTGGGGCCACAGGGAGCTAATGAGCAGTTCTTC. Encoded protein: CASSLGPQGANEQFF. Full variable domain (outside the CDR3, taken from reference TRBV5-1 and TRBJ2-1): KAGVTQTPRYLIKTRGQQVTLSCSPISGHRSVSWYQQTPGQGLQFLFEYFSETQRNKGNFPGRFSGRQFSNSRSEMNVSTLELGDSALYLCASSLGPQGANEQFFGPGTRLTVL.

By share, this clone counts as medium-sized. V usage is TRBV7-9 and J usage is TRBJ2-7; D not resolved. The germline V and J ends were trimmed by 4 bases and 0 bases, with 22 bases remaining between them. The CDR3 contains 18 residues. CDR1 and CDR2 from the germline V gene are SEHNR and FQNEAQ (reference sequence). The CDR3 spells CASSSPDGQTRSSYEQYF. The CDR3 DNA is TGTGCCAGCAGCTCCCCGGACGGCCAAACCCGGAGCTCCTACGAGCAGTACTTC.

Comment on this clone: With only one base between it and a far larger clone, this is likely a read error. Other DNA sequences from this sample encode an identical CDR3 as well. The chain uses TRBV6-1 and TRBJ2-1; D remains ambiguous. V lost 7 bases and J lost 10, with 11 bases in between. CDR1 and CDR2 (germline): MNHNS, SASEGT. This CDR3 spans 11 amino acids. CDR3 amino acids: CASIHGSEQFF. CDR3 nucleotide sequence: TGTGCCAGCATTCACGGGTCCGAGCAGTTCTTC.

The chain carries TRBV7-2 and TRBJ1-3; D is possibly TRBD1 (6 bases). Trimming took 1 base from V and 1 from J, leaving 14 bases between them. Germline V CDR1 and CDR2: SGHTA, FQGNSA. This CDR3 has 17 amino acids. The CDR3: CASSLVGPQGSGNTIYF. CDR3 nucleotides: TGTGCCAGCAGCTTAGTAGGTCCTCAGGGGTCTGGAAACACCATATATTTT.

The V gene is TRBV7-9, the J gene TRBJ2-7; D unresolved. Trimming removed 4 bases at V and 4 bases at J, with 8 bases between. Germline CDR1 reads SEHNR; CDR2 reads FQNEAQ (reference sequence). The CDR3 covers 12 residues. This CDR3 reads CASSSRPYEQYF. The CDR3 coding sequence is TGTGCCAGCAGCTCCCGACCATACGAGCAGTACTTC.

This chain uses TRBV29-1 with TRBJ2-4, with D tentatively TRBD1 (6 bases). Germline assignment: CDR1 SQVTM and CDR2 ANQGSEA. The CDR3 runs to 15 residues. Trimming removed 5 bases at V and 0 bases at J, with 14 bases between. The CDR3 nucleotides read TGCAGCGTTTTACAGGGTGCCCTAGCCAAAAACATTCAGTACTTC. Encoded protein: CSVLQGALAKNIQYF.

This clone has ten or more counts. This chain joins TRBV7-9 and TRBJ2-3, with TRBD2 matching over 7 bases. V lost 3 bases to trimming and J lost 5 bases; unmatched junction nucleotides: 5. The CDR3 runs to 14 residues. Looked up from germline, CDR1 is SEHNR and CDR2 is FQNEAQ (reference sequence). The CDR3 DNA is TGTGCCAGCAGCTTGGGAGGGGCGGGAGATACGCAGTATTTT. Translated: CASSLGGAGDTQYF.

V and J are TRBV7-8 and TRBJ2-1; no clear D gene. V was shortened by 4 bases and J by 12 bases, with 16 bases between the two germline ends. There are 13 residues in the CDR3. The germline V gene has CDR1 SGHVS and CDR2 FQNEAQ. The CDR3 here is CASSSPSLVVQFF. As DNA, the CDR3 is TGTGCCAGCAGCTCCCCCTCCTTGGTAGTGCAGTTCTTC.

CDR3 protein: CASSQRVRESSSYEQYF. CDR3 DNA: TGTGCCAGCAGCCAGAGGGTGAGGGAATCGAGCTCCTACGAGCAGTACTTC. The V call is TRBV5-6, the J call TRBJ2-7, with D perhaps TRBD2 (5 bases). V lost 4 bases to trimming and J lost 0 bases, with 20 bases between them. In germline, CDR1 is SGHDT, CDR2 YYEEEE. The CDR3 runs to 17 residues. The entire variable domain, with the rest obtained from reference TRBV5-6 and TRBJ2-7, is as follows: DAGVTQSPTHLIKTRGQQVTLRCSPKSGHDTVSWYQQALGQGPQFIFQYYEEEERQRGNFPDRFSGHQFPNYSSELNVNALLLGDSALYLCASSQRVRESSSYEQYFGPGTRLTVT.

This clone was counted once. This chain connects TRBV7-9 to TRBJ1-2; no firm D call. V was shortened by 0 bases and J by 8 bases, with 7 bases between the two germline ends. The CDR3 extends over 12 amino acids. Germline V gene data show CDR1 as SEHNR and CDR2 as FQNEAQ (reference sequence). This CDR3 reads CASSLAMGGYTF. The DNA of the CDR3 is TGTGCCAGCAGCTTAGCCATGGGGGGCTACACCTTC.

The chain recombines TRBV7-6 with TRBJ1-2; D is uncertain. This CDR3 comprises 13 residues. With 5 bases removed from V and 5 bases from J, the gap between germline ends came to 12 bases. Germline-derived CDR1 and CDR2 are SGHVS and FNYEAQ. In DNA, the CDR3 is TGTGCCAGCAGCCCCCGGCGGAATTATGGCTACACCTTC. Protein sequence: CASSPRRNYGYTF.

The V gene is TRBV28, the J gene TRBJ1-1; 7 positions agree with TRBD1. With V trimmed by 9 bases and J by 1 base, 8 bases remained unmatched. The CDR3 length is 14 residues. The germline V gene encodes CDR1 MDHEN and CDR2 SYDVKM. The CDR3 region has the DNA TGTGCCAGTGACATTGGGACAGAGAACACTGAAGCTTTCTTT. Protein: CASDIGTENTEAFF. The full variable domain, in which reference TRBV28 and TRBJ1-1 provide the parts outside the CDR3, is DVKVTQSSRYLVKRTGEKVFLECVQDMDHENMFWYRQDPGLGLRLIYFSYDVKMKEKGDIPEGYSVSREKKERFSLILESASTNQTSMYLCASDIGTENTEAFFGQGTRLTVV.

This clone was seen a single time. V and J are TRBV7-6 and TRBJ2-2; D gene ambiguous. Trimming took off 3 bases at V and 6 bases at J, with 5 bases between the two ends. This CDR3 has 12 amino acids. Germline V gene data show CDR1 as SGHVS and CDR2 as FNYEAQ. The CDR3 loop is CASSLGPGELFF. In DNA form, the CDR3 reads TGTGCCAGCAGCTTGGGCCCCGGGGAGCTGTTTTTT. Full variable domain (missing parts from reference TRBV7-6 and TRBJ2-2): GAGVSQSPRYKVTKRGQDVALRCDPISGHVSLYWYRQALGQGPEFLTYFNYEAQQDKSGLPNDRFSAERPEGSISTLTIQRTEQRDSAMYRCASSLGPGELFFGEGSRLTVL.

In this sample, this clone turned up many times. V usage is TRBV9 and J usage is TRBJ2-7; D is ambiguous. The V and J ends lost 4 bases and 7 bases respectively, with 12 bases between them. Germline V gene sequence: CDR1 SGDLS, CDR2 YYNGEE. The CDR3 has 12 amino acids. CDR3 DNA: TGTGCCAGCAGCCCGACGGTTGGGGAGCAGTACTTC. Residues: CASSPTVGEQYF.

This chain uses TRBV5-4 with TRBJ1-1; no clear D. Germline CDR1 is SGHNT and CDR2 is YYREEE (reference sequence). The CDR3 runs 15 residues. Trimming left V 0 bases short and J 1 base short, with 10 bases between. The CDR3 region has the DNA TGTGCCAGCAGCTTGGTGCGGGGAGAGAACACTGAAGCTTTCTTT. Residues: CASSLVRGENTEAFF.

The V and J genes are TRBV25-1 and TRBJ2-1; D is undetermined. With 6 bases removed from V and 0 bases from J, the gap between germline ends came to 9 bases. The germline V gene encodes CDR1 MGHDK and CDR2 SYGVNS. The CDR3 totals 14 residues. The CDR3 bases are TGTGCCAGCAGGGGGTACACCTCCTACAATGAGCAGTTCTTC. It is translated as CASRGYTSYNEQFF.

The rearrangement links TRBV6-6 to TRBJ2-7, with D possibly being TRBD1 or TRBD2 (5 bases each). The V gene lost 5 bases and the J gene lost 6 bases, with 8 bases spanning the gap. Germline V gene lookup returns CDR1 MNHNY and CDR2 SVGAGI (reference sequence). CDR3 length: 11 residues. CDR3 protein: CASSTGTEQYF. CDR3 bases: TGTGCCAGCAGTACCGGGACCGAGCAGTACTTC.

The rearrangement joins TRBV30 to TRBJ2-5; 7 nucleotides agree with TRBD1. This CDR3 spans 14 amino acids. With V trimmed by 4 bases and J by 1 base, 6 bases remained unmatched. Germline lookup yields CDR1 GTSNPN and CDR2 SVGIG (reference sequence). In DNA form, the CDR3 reads TGTGCCTGGAAGAGAGGGACAGTCCAAGAGACCCAGTACTTC. Amino acids: CAWKRGTVQETQYF.

This clone was detected ten times or more. The chain recombines TRBV15 with TRBJ1-4; D may be TRBD1 (6 bases). The CDR3 sequence is 16 residues long. V lost 3 bases, J lost 6 bases, and 17 bases lay in between. Germline CDR1 reads LNHNV; CDR2 reads YYDKDF (reference sequence). This chain's CDR3 is CATSSLGAGEYEKLFF. The CDR3, as DNA: TGTGCCACCAGCAGCCTTGGGGCAGGGGAATATGAAAAACTGTTTTTT.

V gene TRBV29-1 combines with J gene TRBJ1-5; D call uncertain. Germline V gene lookup returns CDR1 SQVTM and CDR2 ANQGSEA. Trimming pared 5 bases from V and 5 bases from J, leaving 16 bases between. CDR3 length: 14 amino acids. CDR3 sequence reads: CSVLGPPRYQPQHF. CDR3 DNA: TGCAGCGTTCTTGGGCCGCCCCGTTATCAGCCCCAGCATTTT.

This rearrangement joins TRBV5-4 to TRBJ2-2; the match to TRBD1 covers 7 bases. Looked up from germline, CDR1 is SGHNT and CDR2 is YYREEE (reference sequence). Trimming cost V 4 bases and J 4 bases; bases outside gene matches: 7. This CDR3 has 15 amino acids. The CDR3 is CASSPGQRITGELFF. DNA for the CDR3: TGTGCCAGCAGCCCGGGACAGCGTATCACCGGGGAGCTGTTTTTT.

The chain combines TRBV7-2 with TRBJ1-6; D is perhaps TRBD1 (5 bases). The germline CDR1 and CDR2 sequences are SGHTA and FQGNSA. The CDR3 runs to 12 residues. Trimming took off 3 bases at V and 13 bases at J, with 10 bases between the two ends. The CDR3, as DNA: TGTGCCAGCAGCTTGTGGGGCCGGCCCCTCCACTTT. Its protein is CASSLWGRPLHF.

CDR3 region: CASSLSRVTSGSYTQYF. The CDR3 nucleotides are TGCGCCAGCAGCCTATCACGGGTGACTAGCGGTTCTTATACGCAGTATTTT. The gene calls are TRBV4-1 and TRBJ2-3, with TRBD2 matching over 9 bases. This CDR3 is built from 17 residues. Trimming at V came to 4 bases and at J to 7 bases, leaving 15 bases not matched to a gene. CDR1 is MGHRA, CDR2 YSYEKL, per germline.

The rearrangement uses TRBV18 and TRBJ1-1; 7 nucleotides agree with TRBD1. The CDR3 contains 14 residues. V gave up 5 bases and J gave up 2 bases; unmatched junction bases: 5. CDR1 KGHSH and CDR2 LQKENI come from the germline V gene. The CDR3 DNA is TGTGCCAGCTCAATCGACAGGGACAACACTGAAGCTTTCTTT. Its protein product is CASSIDRDNTEAFF. Full variable domain (remainder filled in from reference TRBV18 and TRBJ1-1): NAGVMQNPRHLVRRRGQEARLRCSPMKGHSHVYWYRQLPEEGLKFMVYLQKENIIDESGMPKERFSAEFPKEGPSILRIQQVVRGDSAAYFCASSIDRDNTEAFFGQGTRLTVV.

V and J are TRBV6-5 and TRBJ1-2; D is unclear. The CDR3 runs to 14 residues. The V end lost 0 bases, the J end lost 6 bases, and 11 bases lay between the germline ends. Per the germline V gene, CDR1 is MNHEY and CDR2 is SVGAGI. DNA of the CDR3: TGTGCCAGCAGTTACTCGAGAGGGAAGGATGGCTACACCTTC. Translation: CASSYSRGKDGYTF.

This clone showed up many times. The chain uses TRBV7-3 and TRBJ2-3; 8 bases fit TRBD2. The CDR3 is made up of 13 amino acids. The V and J ends lost 5 bases and 9 bases, in that order; junction bases with no gene match: 7. Per germline, CDR1 SGHTA and CDR2 FQGTGA. The CDR3 is CASSRGLASTQYF. The CDR3 DNA reads as TGTGCCAGCAGCCGCGGACTAGCAAGCACGCAGTATTTT.

V and J are TRBV5-4 and TRBJ2-5; D is unresolved. The CDR3 is made up of 13 amino acids. The V end lost 2 bases, the J end lost 2 bases, and 7 bases lay between the germline ends. Germline V gene lookup returns CDR1 SGHNT and CDR2 YYREEE (reference sequence). CDR3 amino acids: CASSFLKQETQYF. The CDR3 region has the DNA TGTGCCAGCAGCTTCTTGAAACAAGAGACCCAGTACTTC.

This chain joins TRBV27 and TRBJ2-4; 7 bases are shared with TRBD2. Trimming removed 8 bases from V and 6 bases from J; junction bases left unmatched: 13. Germline CDR1 is MNHEY and CDR2 is SMNVEV (reference sequence). The length of the CDR3 is 15 residues. The CDR3 sequence is CASQRGGGLGNIQYF. CDR3 in DNA: TGTGCCAGCCAGCGGGGAGGTGGTCTAGGAAACATTCAGTACTTC.

The CDR3 reads CASSLGPDNQETQYF. DNA for the CDR3: TGTGCCAGCAGCTTGGGACCAGACAACCAAGAGACCCAGTACTTC. The genes are TRBV5-6 and TRBJ2-5; D is undetermined. The CDR3 extends over 15 amino acids. Germline CDR1 SGHDT, CDR2 YYEEEE. Trimming took off 0 bases at V and 0 bases at J, with 9 bases between the two ends.

In its sample, this clone was seen many times. The chain combines TRBV13 with TRBJ2-5; 8 nucleotides match TRBD2. J lost 3 bases, V lost 5 bases, and 2 bases had no gene match. CDR1 is PRHDT and CDR2 is FYEKMQ in the germline V gene (reference sequence). There are 13 residues in the CDR3. The CDR3 DNA sequence: TGTGCCAGCAGCAGTAGCGGGGAAGAGACCCAGTACTTC. Translating gives CASSSSGEETQYF. The full variable domain, rest sourced from reference TRBV13 and TRBJ2-5, is AAGVIQSPRHLIKEKRETATLKCYPIPRHDTVYWYQQGPGQDPQFLISFYEKMQSDKGSIPDRFSAQQFSDYHSELNMSSLELGDSALYFCASSSSGEETQYFGPGTRLLVL.

The rearrangement uses TRBV5-1 and TRBJ2-1; TRBD2 matches 9 bases. The germline V gene has CDR1 SGHRS and CDR2 YFSETQ. J gave up 8 bases and V 0 bases, and 3 bases lay outside the gene matches. CDR3 size: 14 residues. The CDR3 region has the DNA TGCGCCAGCAGCTTGGTTCTAGCGGGGTATGAGCAGTTCTTC. Protein product: CASSLVLAGYEQFF.